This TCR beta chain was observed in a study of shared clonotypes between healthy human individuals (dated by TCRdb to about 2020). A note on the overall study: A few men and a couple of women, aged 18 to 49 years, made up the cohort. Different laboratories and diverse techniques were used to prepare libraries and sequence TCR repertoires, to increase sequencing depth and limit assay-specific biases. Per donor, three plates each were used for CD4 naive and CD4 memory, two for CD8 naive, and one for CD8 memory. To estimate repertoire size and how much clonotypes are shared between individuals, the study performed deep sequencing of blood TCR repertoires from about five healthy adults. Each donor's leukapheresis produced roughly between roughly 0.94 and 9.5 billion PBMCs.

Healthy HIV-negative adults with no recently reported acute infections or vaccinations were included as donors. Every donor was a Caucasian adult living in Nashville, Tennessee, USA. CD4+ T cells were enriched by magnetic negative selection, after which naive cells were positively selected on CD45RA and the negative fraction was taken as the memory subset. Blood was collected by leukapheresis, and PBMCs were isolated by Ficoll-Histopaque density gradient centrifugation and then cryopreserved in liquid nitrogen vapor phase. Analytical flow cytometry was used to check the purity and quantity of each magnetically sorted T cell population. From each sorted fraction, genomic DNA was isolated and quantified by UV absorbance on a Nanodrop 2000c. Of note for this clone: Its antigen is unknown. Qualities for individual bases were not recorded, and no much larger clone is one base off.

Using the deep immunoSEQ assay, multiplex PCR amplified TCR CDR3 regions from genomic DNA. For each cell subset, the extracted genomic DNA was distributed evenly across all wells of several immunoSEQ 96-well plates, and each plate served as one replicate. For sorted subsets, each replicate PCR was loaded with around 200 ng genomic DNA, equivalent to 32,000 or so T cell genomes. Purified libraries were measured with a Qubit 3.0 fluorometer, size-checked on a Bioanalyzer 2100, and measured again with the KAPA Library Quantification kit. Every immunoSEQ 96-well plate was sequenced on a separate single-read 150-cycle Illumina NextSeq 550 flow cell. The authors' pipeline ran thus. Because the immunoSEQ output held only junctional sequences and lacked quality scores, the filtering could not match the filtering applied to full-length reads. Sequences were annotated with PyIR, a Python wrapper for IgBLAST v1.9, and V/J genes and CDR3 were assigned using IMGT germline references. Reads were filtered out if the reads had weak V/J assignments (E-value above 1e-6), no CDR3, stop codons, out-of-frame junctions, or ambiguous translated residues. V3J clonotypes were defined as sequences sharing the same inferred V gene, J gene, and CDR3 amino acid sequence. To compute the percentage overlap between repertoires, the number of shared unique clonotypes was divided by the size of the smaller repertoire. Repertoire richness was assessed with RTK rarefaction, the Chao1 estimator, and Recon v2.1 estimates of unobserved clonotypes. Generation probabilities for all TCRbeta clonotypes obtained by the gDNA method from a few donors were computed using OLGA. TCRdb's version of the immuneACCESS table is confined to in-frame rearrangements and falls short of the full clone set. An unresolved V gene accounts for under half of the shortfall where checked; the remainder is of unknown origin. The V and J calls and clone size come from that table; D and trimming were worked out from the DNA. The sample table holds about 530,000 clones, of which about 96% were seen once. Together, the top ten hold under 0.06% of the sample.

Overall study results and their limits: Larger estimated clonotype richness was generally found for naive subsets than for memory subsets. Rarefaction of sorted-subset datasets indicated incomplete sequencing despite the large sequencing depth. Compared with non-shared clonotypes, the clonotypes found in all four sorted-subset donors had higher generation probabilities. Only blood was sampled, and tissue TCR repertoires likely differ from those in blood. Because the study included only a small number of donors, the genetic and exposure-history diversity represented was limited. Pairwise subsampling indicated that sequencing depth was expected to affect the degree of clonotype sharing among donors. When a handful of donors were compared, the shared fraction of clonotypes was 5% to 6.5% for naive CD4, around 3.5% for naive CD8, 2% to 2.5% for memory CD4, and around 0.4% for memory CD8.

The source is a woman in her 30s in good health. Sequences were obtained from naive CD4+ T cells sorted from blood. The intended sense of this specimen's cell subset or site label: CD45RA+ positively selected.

The CDR3 protein: CASRSRGRADTEAFF. The DNA is TGTGCCAGCAGGTCCCGCGGTCGGGCGGACACTGAAGCTTTCTTT. The chain employs TRBV6-5 and TRBJ1-1; no confident D gene assignment can be made. Including cysteine and phenylalanine, the CDR3 has 15 amino acids. Solely the CDR3 DNA is kept, with 45 bases framed from the first base. The germline V gene gives CDR1 as MNHEY and CDR2 as SVGAGI. Relative to germline, V is 6 bases shorter and J is 3 bases shorter, with 17 bases between their ends.